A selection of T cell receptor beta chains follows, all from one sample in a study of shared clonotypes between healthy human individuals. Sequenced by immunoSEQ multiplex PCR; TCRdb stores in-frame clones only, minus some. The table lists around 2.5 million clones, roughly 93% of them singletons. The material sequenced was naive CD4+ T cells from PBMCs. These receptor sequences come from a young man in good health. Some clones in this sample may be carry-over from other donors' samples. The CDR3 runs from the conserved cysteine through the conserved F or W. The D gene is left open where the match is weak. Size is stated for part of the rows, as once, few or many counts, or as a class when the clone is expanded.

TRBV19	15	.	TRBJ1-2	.	CASSPVAGANYGYTF	TGTGCCAGTTCACCTGTCGCGGGGGCCAACTATGGCTACACCTTC
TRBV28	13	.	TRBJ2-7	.	CASRDTGGGEQYF	TGTGCCAGCCGGGACACAGGGGGGGGCGAGCAGTACTTC
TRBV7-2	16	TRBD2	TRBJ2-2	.	CASSLATGLASGELFF	TGTGCCAGCAGCTTAGCGACGGGACTAGCTTCCGGGGAGCTGTTTTTT
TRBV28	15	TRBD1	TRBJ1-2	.	CASSLLVGQVDGYTF	TGTGCCAGCAGTTTATTGGTGGGACAGGTGGACGGCTACACCTTC
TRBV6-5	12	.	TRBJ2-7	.	CASSSPSYEQYF	TGTGCCAGCAGTTCCCCCTCCTACGAGCAGTACTTC
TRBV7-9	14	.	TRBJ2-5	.	CASSLQTDEETQYF	TGTGCCAGCAGCTTACAAACAGACGAAGAGACCCAGTACTTC
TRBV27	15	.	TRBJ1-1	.	CASRFSRQSNTEAFF	TGTGCCAGCCGATTTTCCCGTCAGTCGAACACTGAAGCTTTCTTT
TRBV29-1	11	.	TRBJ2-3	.	CSVEDTDTQYF	TGCAGCGTTGAAGATACAGATACGCAGTATTTT
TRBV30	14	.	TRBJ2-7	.	CAYNQGSSSYEQYF	TGTGCCTACAATCAGGGGTCCTCCAGCTACGAGCAGTACTTC
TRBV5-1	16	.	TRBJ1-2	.	CASSLTGAVKDYGYTF	TGCGCCAGCAGCTTGACTGGGGCAGTAAAAGACTATGGCTACACCTTC
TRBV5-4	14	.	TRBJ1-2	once	CASSPGQLNYGYTF	TGTGCCAGCAGCCCCGGACAGCTTAACTATGGCTACACCTTC
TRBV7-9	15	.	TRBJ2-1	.	CASSLGAASYNEQFF	TGTGCCAGCAGCTTAGGGGCAGCGTCGTACAATGAGCAGTTCTTC
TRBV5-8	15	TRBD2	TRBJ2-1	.	CASSLNSGSYNEQFF	TGTGCCAGCAGCTTGAATAGCGGGTCCTACAATGAGCAGTTCTTC
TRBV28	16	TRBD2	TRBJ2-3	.	CASRNGRPNRGDTQYF	TGTGCCAGCAGGAACGGGAGGCCAAATCGGGGAGATACGCAGTATTTT
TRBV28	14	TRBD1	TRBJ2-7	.	CASSTTGGGYEQYF	TGTGCCAGCAGTACCACAGGGGGAGGTTACGAGCAGTACTTC
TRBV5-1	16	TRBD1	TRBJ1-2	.	CASSQGMDRLNYGYTF	TGCGCCAGCAGCCAAGGCATGGACAGGCTTAACTATGGCTACACCTTC
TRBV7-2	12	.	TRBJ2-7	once	CASSFLANEQYF	TGTGCCAGCAGTTTTCTAGCTAACGAGCAGTACTTC
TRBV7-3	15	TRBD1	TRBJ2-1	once	CASSPGGVSYNEQFF	TGTGCCAGCAGCCCAGGGGGCGTCTCCTACAATGAGCAGTTCTTC
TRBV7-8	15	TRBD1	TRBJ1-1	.	CASSDARQGNTEAFF	TGTGCCAGCAGCGATGCTCGACAGGGGAACACTGAAGCTTTCTTT
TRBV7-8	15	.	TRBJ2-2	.	CASSEPVRGTGELFF	TGTGCCAGCAGCGAGCCTGTTAGGGGCACCGGGGAGCTGTTTTTT
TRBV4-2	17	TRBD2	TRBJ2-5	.	CASSHGTSANSQETQYF	TGTGCCAGCAGCCACGGGACTAGCGCGAACTCGCAAGAGACCCAGTACTTC
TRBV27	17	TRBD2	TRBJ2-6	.	CASRVRAGDPGANVLTF	TGTGCCAGCAGAGTCCGGGCGGGGGACCCTGGGGCCAACGTCCTGACTTTC
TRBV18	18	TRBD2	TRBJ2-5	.	CASSPPPTLLAPQETQYF	TGTGCCAGCTCACCACCTCCGACCTTACTAGCGCCCCAAGAGACCCAGTACTTC
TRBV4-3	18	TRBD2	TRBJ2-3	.	CASSQGPRTSGSSDTQYF	TGCGCCAGCAGCCAAGGGCCCCGGACTAGCGGGAGTTCGGATACGCAGTATTTT
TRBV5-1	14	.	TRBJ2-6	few	CASSRESGANVLTF	TGCGCCAGCAGCCGGGAGTCTGGGGCCAACGTCCTGACTTTC
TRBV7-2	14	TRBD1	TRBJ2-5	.	CASSPGQPLGTQYF	TGTGCCAGCAGCCCGGGACAGCCTCTAGGGACCCAGTACTTC
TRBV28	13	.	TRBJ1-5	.	CASSYPRGQPQHF	TGTGCCAGCAGCTACCCTAGGGGCCAGCCCCAGCATTTT
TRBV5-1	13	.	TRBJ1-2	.	CASSSQGDYGYTF	TGCGCCAGCAGCTCTCAGGGAGACTATGGCTACACCTTC
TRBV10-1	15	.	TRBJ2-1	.	CASRTRPGAGHEQFF	TGCGCCAGCAGGACCCGCCCAGGCGCAGGGCATGAGCAGTTCTTC
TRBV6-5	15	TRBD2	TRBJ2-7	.	CASRVAGASSYEQYF	TGTGCCAGCAGAGTAGCGGGCGCGAGCTCCTACGAGCAGTACTTC
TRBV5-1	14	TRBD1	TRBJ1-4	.	CASSSEGAGEKLFF	TGCGCCAGCAGCTCGGAGGGGGCAGGTGAAAAACTGTTTTTT
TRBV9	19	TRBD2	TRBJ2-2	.	CASSARAVGSGSFPGELFF	TGTGCCAGCAGCGCGCGCGCAGTCGGGAGCGGGAGTTTTCCCGGGGAGCTGTTTTTT
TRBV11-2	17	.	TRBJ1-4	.	CASSSTWAPLGNEKLFF	TGTGCCAGCAGCTCCACCTGGGCCCCCCTCGGTAATGAAAAACTGTTTTTT
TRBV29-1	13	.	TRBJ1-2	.	CSVPGRLNYGYTF	TGCAGCGTCCCAGGACGGTTGAACTATGGCTACACCTTC
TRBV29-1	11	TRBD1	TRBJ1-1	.	CSADRGFEAFF	TGCAGCGCGGACAGGGGGTTTGAAGCTTTCTTT
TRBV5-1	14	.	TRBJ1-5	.	CASSLDGGYQPQHF	TGCGCCAGCAGCTTGGACGGGGGGTATCAGCCCCAGCATTTT
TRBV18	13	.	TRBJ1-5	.	CASSPETSQPQHF	TGTGCCAGCTCACCAGAGACATCTCAGCCCCAGCATTTT
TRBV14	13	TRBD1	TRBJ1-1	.	CASSRTGNTEAFF	TGTGCCAGCAGCCGGACAGGGAACACTGAAGCTTTCTTT
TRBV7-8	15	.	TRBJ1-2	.	CASSLVGRVPYGYTF	TGTGCCAGCAGCTTAGTTGGGCGGGTACCGTATGGCTACACCTTC
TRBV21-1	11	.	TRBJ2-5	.	CASRNRGTQYF	TGTGCCAGCAGAAACCGGGGGACCCAGTACTTC
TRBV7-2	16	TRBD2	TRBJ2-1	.	CASSLVGTSGYNEQFF	TGTGCCAGCAGCTTAGTAGGGACTAGCGGCTACAATGAGCAGTTCTTC
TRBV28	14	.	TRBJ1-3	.	CASTLWGSGNTIYF	TGTGCCAGCACTCTCTGGGGCTCTGGAAACACCATATATTTT